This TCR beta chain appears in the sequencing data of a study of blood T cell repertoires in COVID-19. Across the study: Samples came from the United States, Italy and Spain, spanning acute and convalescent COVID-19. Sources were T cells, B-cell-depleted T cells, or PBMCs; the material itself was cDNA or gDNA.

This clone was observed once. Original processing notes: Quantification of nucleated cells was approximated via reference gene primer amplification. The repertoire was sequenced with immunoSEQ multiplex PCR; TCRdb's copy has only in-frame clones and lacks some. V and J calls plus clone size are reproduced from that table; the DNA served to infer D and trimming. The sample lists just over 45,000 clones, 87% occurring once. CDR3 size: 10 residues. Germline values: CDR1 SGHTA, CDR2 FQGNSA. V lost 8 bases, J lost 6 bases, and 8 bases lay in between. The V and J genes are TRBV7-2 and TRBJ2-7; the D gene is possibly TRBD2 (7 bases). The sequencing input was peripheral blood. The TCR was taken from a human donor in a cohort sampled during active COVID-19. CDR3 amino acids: CASGGAEQYF. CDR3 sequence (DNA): TGTGCCAGCGGGGGGGCCGAGCAGTACTTC.